The source of this T cell receptor beta chain is a study of blood T cell repertoires in COVID-19. In the study overall: Whether acute or convalescent, the COVID-19 samples came from the United States, Italy and Spain. In each case, the material was cDNA or gDNA derived from T cells, B-cell-depleted T cells, or PBMCs.

Trimming pared 7 bases from V and 3 bases from J, leaving 16 bases between. CDR1 is SNHLY and CDR2 is FYNNEI in the germline V gene. The CDR3 contains 15 residues. The authors' processing: Amplifying reference gene primers gave estimates of nucleated cell counts. Sequencing used immunoSEQ multiplex PCR; TCRdb keeps in-frame clones, though not all of them. The V and J calls and clone size were taken over from that table, and D and trimming were inferred from the DNA. Of fewer than 300,000 clones listed, approximately 86% were seen once; the top ten hold about 9.8%. The chain links TRBV2 to TRBJ1-5; D possibly corresponds to TRBD1 (5 bases). Sequencing was performed on peripheral blood. The receptor's source is a man aged 35 to 55 who had recovered from COVID-19. CDR3 loop: CASKGAFNTNQPQHF. In DNA, the CDR3 is TGTGCCAGCAAAGGGGCCTTTAACACCAATCAGCCCCAGCATTTT.